This TCR beta chain comes out of a study of blood T cell repertoires in COVID-19. Study overall: Researchers got acute and convalescent COVID-19 samples from the United States, Italy and Spain. T cells, B-cell-depleted T cells, or PBMCs supplied cDNA or gDNA.

Original processing methods: Reference gene primer amplification gave nucleated cell count estimates. Data came from immunoSEQ multiplex PCR; TCRdb stores just in-frame clones and leaves some out. D and trimming were read from the DNA, whereas the V and J calls and clone size are those reported in that table. The sample carries about 210,000 clones, around 80% recorded once. The source of this sequence is a man aged 35 to 55 who had recovered from COVID-19. Sequenced sample: peripheral blood.

CDR3 nucleotide sequence: TGTGCCAGCAGTGAAGTGGCAGGGGGCTTCGCTGAAGCTTTCTTT. Protein product: CASSEVAGGFAEAFF. This chain uses TRBV6-1 with TRBJ1-1; the match to TRBD1 covers 8 bases. V shed 1 base and J 6 bases; nucleotides not matched to a gene: 7. This CDR3 has 15 residues. From germline, CDR1 is MNHNS and CDR2 SASEGT.